Below are 11 T cell receptor beta chains sequenced from a single sample in a study of shared clonotypes between healthy human individuals. Data came from immunoSEQ multiplex PCR; TCRdb stores just in-frame clones and leaves some out. The sample has roughly 2.5 million clones; roughly nine tenths are singletons. The sample comprised naive CD4+ T cells sorted from blood. The subset here: CD45RA+ positively selected. Source of these receptors: a man aged 18 to 29 in good health.

V gene TRBV5-1 combines with J gene TRBJ2-3, with 9 bases fitting TRBD2. V trimming: 0 bases; J trimming: 2 bases; junction bases outside the gene matches: 4. Germline V gives CDR1 SGHRS, CDR2 YFSETQ. This CDR3 comprises 16 residues. CDR3 nucleotide sequence: TGCGCCAGCAGCTTGGTGGTAGCGGGAGCCACAGATACGCAGTATTTT. Its protein is CASSLVVAGATDTQYF.

CDR3: CASSPQTDPYGYTF. In DNA, the CDR3 is TGTGCCAGCTCACCCCAGACTGATCCTTATGGCTACACCTTC. The chain is built from TRBV18 and TRBJ1-2; D not certain. The CDR3 is 14 residues long. Trimming stripped 3 bases from V and 5 bases from J, with 13 bases between. Germline-derived CDR1 and CDR2 are KGHSH and LQKENI.

The chain has TRBV27 and TRBJ2-5; TRBD2 aligns across 7 bases. This CDR3 contains 14 residues. The ends lost 2 bases at V and 4 bases at J; junction bases unmatched: 4. The germline V gene has CDR1 MNHEY and CDR2 SMNVEV (reference sequence). CDR3 amino acids: CASSLRLAAETQYF. The CDR3 nucleotides are TGTGCCAGCAGTTTACGACTAGCAGCAGAGACCCAGTACTTC.

The CDR3 bases are TGTGCCAGCAGCCGACTGGGCTCCCCCTCCTACGAGCAGTACTTC. Its protein product is CASSRLGSPSYEQYF. The gene calls are TRBV4-2 and TRBJ2-7; D gene uncertain. The CDR3 loop spans 15 amino acids. V lost 4 bases and J lost 0, with 13 bases in between. Germline CDR1 and CDR2: LGHNA and YNFKEQ.

CDR3 region: CSVGLGGTYEQYF. CDR3 in DNA: TGCAGCGTTGGTCTTGGAGGAACCTACGAGCAGTACTTC. The chain carries TRBV29-1 and TRBJ2-7; a weak D match, TRBD2 (5 bases). CDR1 and CDR2 from the germline V gene are SQVTM and ANQGSEA. The CDR3 totals 13 residues. V was pared by 4 bases and J by 2 bases, with 12 bases between.

This chain joins TRBV5-1 and TRBJ2-1; D is possibly TRBD2 (5 bases). With 4 bases removed from V and 5 bases from J, the gap between germline ends came to 10 bases. CDR1 is SGHRS, CDR2 YFSETQ, per germline. The CDR3 is 13 amino acids. The DNA for the CDR3 is TGCGCCAGCAGCACCCAAGCGGACAATGAGCAGTTCTTC. Translated, it gives CASSTQADNEQFF.

This clone has just a few counts. The chain couples TRBV5-1 to TRBJ1-2; TRBD1 aligns across 7 bases. Germline loops: CDR1 SGHRS, CDR2 YFSETQ. Trimming cost V 4 bases and J 5 bases; bases outside gene matches: 23. The CDR3 is made up of 19 amino acids. The CDR3 sequence: CASSTGPGPRGPTGYGYTF. The CDR3 DNA follows: TGCGCCAGCAGCACGGGACCCGGTCCAAGGGGGCCCACCGGTTATGGCTACACCTTC.

This chain joins TRBV29-1 and TRBJ2-7, with D perhaps given as TRBD1 or TRBD2 (5 bases each). The CDR3 contains 13 residues. Germline CDR1 SQVTM, CDR2 ANQGSEA. Trimming took off 4 bases at V and 4 bases at J, with 14 bases between the two ends. CDR3 sequence: CSVAPGAGYEQYF. The CDR3 DNA reads as TGCAGCGTTGCCCCCGGGGCCGGGTACGAGCAGTACTTC.

The chain couples TRBV11-2 to TRBJ1-1; unclear D gene. The V and J ends lost 5 bases and 5 bases respectively, with 15 bases between them. The CDR3 contains 14 residues. Looked up from germline, CDR1 is SGHAT and CDR2 is FQNNGV. Here the CDR3 reads CASSQNTGETEAFF. CDR3 coding DNA: TGTGCCAGCAGCCAAAACACCGGGGAGACTGAAGCTTTCTTT.

V and J are TRBV18 and TRBJ1-4; possible D gene TRBD1, 5 bases. V lost 3 bases and J lost 7, with 15 bases in between. In germline, CDR1 is KGHSH, CDR2 LQKENI. The CDR3 consists of 15 residues. The CDR3 DNA reads TGTGCCAGCTCACCCGAGCAGGGAAGGGTTGAAAAACTGTTTTTT. Protein: CASSPEQGRVEKLFF.

The J gene is TRBJ1-1, the V gene TRBV30, with TRBD1 matching 7 bases. This CDR3 is built from 15 residues. With V trimmed by 1 base and J by 1 base, 6 bases remained unmatched. Germline V gives CDR1 GTSNPN, CDR2 SVGIG (reference sequence). The CDR3 loop reads CAWSGRGQRNTEAFF. CDR3 sequence (DNA): TGTGCCTGGAGTGGGCGGGGACAGCGGAACACTGAAGCTTTCTTT.